This TCR beta chain was captured in a study of cytomegalovirus exposure and HLA in healthy donors. The germline V gene has CDR1 MDHEN and CDR2 SYDVKM. The CDR3 loop spans 12 amino acids. This clone came up a few times. The antigen is undetermined. Study conclusions and caveats: Three CMV-associated chains were confirmed in vitro to be specific for CMV antigens. Common viral pathogens seemed to be connected with several of the most significant clusters, according to a later analysis. A prior analysis recorded that most TCR beta V segments were productive about 87% or about 30% of the time. It was taken for granted in presence/absence analyses that sequencing depth across donors was roughly uniform.

PCR involved 60 Vbeta and 13 Jbeta primers. The protocol was immunoSEQ multiplex PCR, while the TCRdb copy is restricted to in-frame clones and leaves out a portion. The profile shows 150,000 or so clones, around 80% of them singletons. Sequences were obtained from PBMCs. The source is a woman in her thirties or forties in good health and CMV-seronegative. The chain carries TRBV28 and TRBJ1-1; D may be TRBD1 (5 bases). The DNA for the CDR3 is TGTGCGGCGGGGGGACTGCCAGGTGAAGCTTTCTTT. Its translation is CAAGGLPGEAFF. The entire variable domain, with the rest obtained from reference TRBV28 and TRBJ1-1, is as follows: DVKVTQSSRYLVKRTGEKVFLECVQDMDHENMFWYRQDPGLGLRLIYFSYDVKMKEKGDIPEGYSVSREKKERFSLILESASTNQTSMYLCAAGGLPGEAFFGQGTRLTVV.